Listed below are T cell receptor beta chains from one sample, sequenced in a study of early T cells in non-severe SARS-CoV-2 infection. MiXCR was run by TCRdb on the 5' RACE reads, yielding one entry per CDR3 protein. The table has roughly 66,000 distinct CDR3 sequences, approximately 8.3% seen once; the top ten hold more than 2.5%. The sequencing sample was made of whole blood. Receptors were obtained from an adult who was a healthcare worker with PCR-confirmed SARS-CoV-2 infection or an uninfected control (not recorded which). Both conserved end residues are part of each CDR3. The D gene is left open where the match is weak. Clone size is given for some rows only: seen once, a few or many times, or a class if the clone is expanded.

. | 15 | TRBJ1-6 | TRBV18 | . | TGTGCCAGCTCACTGGGGACGACCTATAATTCACCCCTCCACTTT | CASSLGTTYNSPLHF
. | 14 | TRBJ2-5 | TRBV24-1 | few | TGTGCCACCAGCCGAGCAGAGAGCCAAGAGACCCAGTACTTC | CATSRAESQETQYF
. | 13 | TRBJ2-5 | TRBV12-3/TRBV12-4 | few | TGTGCCAGCAGTTTCCTGCGGGCAGAGACCCAGTACTTC | CASSFLRAETQYF
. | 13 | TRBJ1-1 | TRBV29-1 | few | TGCAGCGTTGATGAGGTTAGGGGCACTGAAGCTTTCTTT | CSVDEVRGTEAFF
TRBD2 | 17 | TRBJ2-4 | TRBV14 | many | TGTGCCAGCAGCCAAGATAGCGGGTTTCTAGCCAAAAACATTCAGTACTTC | CASSQDSGFLAKNIQYF
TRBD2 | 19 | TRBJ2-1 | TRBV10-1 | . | TGCGCCAGCAGTGAGAGAGCCGGGACTAGCGGGAGTTTGTTGAATGAGCAGTTCTTC | CASSERAGTSGSLLNEQFF
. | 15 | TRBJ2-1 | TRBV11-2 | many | TGTGCCAGCAGACGTAGTATTATAATGTACAATGAGCAGTTCTTC | CASRRSIIMYNEQFF
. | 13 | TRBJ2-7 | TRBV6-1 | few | TGTGCCAGAGAGACGGCCCCAGCATACGAGCAGTACTTC | CARETAPAYEQYF
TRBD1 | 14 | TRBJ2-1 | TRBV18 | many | TGTGCCAGCTCAGAGCGGACAGGGGGGGACGAGCAGTTCTTC | CASSERTGGDEQFF
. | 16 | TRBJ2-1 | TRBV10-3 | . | TGTGCCACCCGGGGTCTGCTTAACCCCTCTTACAATGAGCAGTTCTTC | CATRGLLNPSYNEQFF
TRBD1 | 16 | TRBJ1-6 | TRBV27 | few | TGTGCCAGCAGTACGACCCGGACAGGACGTAATTCACCCCTCCACTTT | CASSTTRTGRNSPLHF
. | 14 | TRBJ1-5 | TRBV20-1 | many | TGCAGTGCTATAGCAGGGGTTAGCAATCAGCCCCAGCATTTT | CSAIAGVSNQPQHF
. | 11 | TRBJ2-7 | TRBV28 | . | TGTGCCAGCACAGATTTCTACGAGCAGTACTTC | CASTDFYEQYF
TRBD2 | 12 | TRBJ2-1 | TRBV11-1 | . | TGTGCCAGCAGCCCCGGACTAGCGGAGCAGTTCTTC | CASSPGLAEQFF
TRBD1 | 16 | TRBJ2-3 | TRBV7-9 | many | TGTGCCAGCAGCTCCCGCGCGACAGGGTACACAGATACGCAGTATTTT | CASSSRATGYTDTQYF
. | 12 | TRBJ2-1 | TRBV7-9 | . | TGTGCCAGCAGCAAAGACGGGGATGAGCAGTTCTTC | CASSKDGDEQFF
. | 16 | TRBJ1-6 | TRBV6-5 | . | TGTGCCAGCAGTTACCGACGACAGGACAATAATTCACCCCTCCACTTT | CASSYRRQDNNSPLHF
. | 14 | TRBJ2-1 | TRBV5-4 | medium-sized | TGTGCCAGCAGCTCAACAGGGAGGTGGGATGAGCAGTTCTTC | CASSSTGRWDEQFF
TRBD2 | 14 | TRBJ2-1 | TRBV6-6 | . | TGTGCCAGCAGCCCGCGGGGGAGGATGAATGAGCAGTTCTTC | CASSPRGRMNEQFF
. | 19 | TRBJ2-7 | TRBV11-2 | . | TGTGCCAGCAGTGTACGACCGGGACTGGGGACTCGGAGCTCCTACGAGCAGTACTTC | CASSVRPGLGTRSSYEQYF
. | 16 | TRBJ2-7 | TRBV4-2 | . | TGTGCCAGCAGCCAAGCAGGGGGGGAGGGCTTTTACGAGCAGTACTTC | CASSQAGGEGFYEQYF
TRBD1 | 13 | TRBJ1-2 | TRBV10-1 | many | TGCGCCAGCAGCAGGGACAGCGTCCAACCTTACACCTTC | CASSRDSVQPYTF